A single sample gave rise to the 21 T cell receptor beta chains below, sequenced in a study of blood T cells in healthy people across ages. Primers used in a second PCR of about 7 to 12 cycles were a sample-barcoded 5' primer and a J-beta primer mix. Using its own MiXCR run on the 5' RACE reads, TCRdb lists one record per CDR3 protein. This sample carries about 1.1 million distinct CDR3 sequences, more than 30% of them seen once, and the ten largest clones take 13%. The sample taken for sequencing was blood. These receptors all come from a man aged 18 to 29 in good health.

This clonotype occurred a few times. The chain combines TRBV6-2 or TRBV6-3 with TRBJ1-2, with D unclear. The germline gives CDR1 MNHEY, CDR2 SVGEGT. The CDR3 is 14 residues long. V shed 5 bases and J shed 3 bases, with 13 bases lying between them. Written as DNA, the CDR3 is TGTGCCAGCAGTAAGGGAGGATTGGACTATGGCTACACCTTC. Amino acids: CASSKGGLDYGYTF.

This clonotype was seen only once. The rearrangement joins TRBV6-2 or TRBV6-3 to TRBJ2-5; D is undetermined. With the DNA end fitting TRBJ2-7 better, the J assignment may be wrong. Germline values: CDR1 MNHEY, CDR2 SVGEGT. The CDR3 spans 12 residues. The CDR3 bases are TGTGCCAGCAGTTACCGGCTGAGCGAGCAGTACTTC. It is translated as CASSYRLSEQYF.

This clonotype was recorded many times. The chain carries TRBV10-3 and TRBJ1-5, with D possibly TRBD1 on 6 matching bases. The CDR3 has 16 amino acids. Between the trimmed V and J ends, which lost 3 bases and 3 bases, there was a span of 15 bases. Germline-derived CDR1 and CDR2 are ENHRY and SYGVKD. CDR3 DNA: TGTGCCATCAGTGACGGGGGTAAGGGGGACAATCAGCCCCAGCATTTT. It encodes CAISDGGKGDNQPQHF.

This clonotype turned up a few times. The V call is TRBV2, the J call TRBJ1-4; D is unclear. This CDR3 is built from 16 residues. With 2 bases removed from V and 2 bases from J, the gap between germline ends came to 12 bases. Germline CDR1 is SNHLY and CDR2 is FYNNEI. The CDR3 nucleotides are TGTGCCAGCAGTGAACTATCGGCGGTGACTAATGAAAAACTGTTTTTT. The encoded protein is CASSELSAVTNEKLFF.

The chain combines TRBV5-6 with TRBJ2-7, with D perhaps matching TRBD2 (6 bases). Between the trimmed V and J ends, which lost 2 bases and 7 bases, there was a span of 25 bases. The CDR3 is 17 amino acids. Germline values: CDR1 SGHDT, CDR2 YYEEEE. The CDR3 region has the DNA TGTGCCAGCAGCTTCTACGGGGACTTCGGAACCTTCAATGAGCAGTACTTC. Translating gives CASSFYGDFGTFNEQYF.

This rearrangement joins TRBV4-3 to TRBJ2-1; D possibly corresponds to TRBD1 (5 bases). Germline CDR1 LGHNA, CDR2 YSLEER. The CDR3 totals 13 residues. V was trimmed by 3 bases and J by 8 bases, leaving 11 bases between them. In DNA form, the CDR3 reads TGCGCCAGCAGCCAGGTGCAGGGCTATGAGCAGTTCTTC. It codes for CASSQVQGYEQFF.

The chain is built from TRBV28 and TRBJ1-2; 7 bases match TRBD1. V was pared by 5 bases and J by 6 bases, with 18 bases of the junction left unmatched. The length of the CDR3 is 17 residues. CDR1 MDHEN and CDR2 SYDVKM come from the germline V gene. The CDR3 spells CASSLPKIDREDHGYTF. The CDR3 nucleotides read TGTGCCAGCAGTCTCCCCAAAATAGACAGGGAAGACCATGGCTACACCTTC.

The chain employs TRBV2 and TRBJ2-4; D call uncertain. TRBJ2-5 matches the DNA end more closely, so the J call is doubtful. The CDR3 has 13 amino acids. Germline V gene data show CDR1 as SNHLY and CDR2 as FYNNEI. The CDR3 loop reads CASSEGRKETQYF. The DNA for the CDR3 is TGTGCCAGCAGTGAGGGCAGGAAAGAGACCCAGTACTTC.

This rearrangement joins TRBV29-1 to TRBJ1-1; D unclear. Germline V gene lookup returns CDR1 SQVTM and CDR2 ANQGSEA. The CDR3 extends over 13 amino acids. Trimming took off 5 bases at V and 5 bases at J, with 15 bases between the two ends. DNA of the CDR3: TGCAGCGTTCGGAGAGGCCGATATACTGAAGCTTTCTTT. It encodes CSVRRGRYTEAFF.

In this sample, this clonotype turned up a few times. The chain recombines TRBV11-2 with TRBJ1-2, with D hard to call. Per the germline V gene, CDR1 is SGHAT and CDR2 is FQNNGV. Trimming pared 4 bases from V and 3 bases from J, leaving 9 bases between. The CDR3 runs 13 residues. Written as DNA, the CDR3 is TGTGCCAGCAGCTCCCTAGTCGACTATGGCTACACCTTC. Residues: CASSSLVDYGYTF.

Many counts were recorded for this clonotype. The rearrangement joins TRBV20-1 to TRBJ2-3, with 9 nucleotides matching TRBD2. The V gene end was trimmed by 6 bases and the J gene end by 2 bases; junction bases not matched to a gene: 9. The germline V gene has CDR1 DFQATT and CDR2 SNEGSKA (reference sequence). The CDR3 spans 15 residues. CDR3 DNA sequence: TGCAGTGCGGGGGCTAGCGGGGAAATCACAGATACGCAGTATTTT. Translated, it gives CSAGASGEITDTQYF.

The chain combines TRBV4-3 with TRBJ1-4; D is undetermined. Germline-derived CDR1 and CDR2 are LGHNA and YSLEER. The CDR3 loop spans 15 amino acids. Trimming left V 0 bases short and J 7 bases short, with 12 bases between. The CDR3 loop reads CASSQDGLSGEKLFF. As DNA, the CDR3 is TGCGCCAGCAGCCAAGACGGACTCTCGGGTGAAAAACTGTTTTTT.

CDR3 protein: CASTDNGGTRDTGELFF. In DNA, the CDR3 is TGTGCCAGTACCGACAATGGGGGGACCCGCGACACCGGGGAGCTGTTTTTT. The genes are TRBV19 and TRBJ2-2; perhaps TRBD2 as D (6 bases). This CDR3 region has 17 residues. Germline loops: CDR1 LNHDA, CDR2 SQIVND (reference sequence). The V end was cut by 7 bases, the J end by 3 bases, with 21 bases between.

In this sample, this clonotype turned up many times. The chain combines TRBV10-3 with TRBJ2-5, with D hard to call. Looked up from germline, CDR1 is ENHRY and CDR2 is SYGVKD. V was trimmed by 10 bases and J by 1 base, leaving 19 bases between them. This CDR3 comprises 15 residues. CDR3 nucleotides: TGTGCCACCCTACCCTCGGGTAGCCCCCAAGAGACCCAGTACTTC. This sequence encodes CATLPSGSPQETQYF.

The gene calls are TRBV12-3 or TRBV12-4 and TRBJ1-6, with a possible D match to TRBD1 (5 bases). The CDR3 loop spans 17 amino acids. Deletions cut 3 bases from V and 7 bases from J, with 19 bases between. For the CDR3, the DNA is TGTGCCAGCAGTTTTTCCCCCGGGGGAGGGAAGAATTCACCCCTCCACTTT. Amino acids: CASSFSPGGGKNSPLHF.

The V call is TRBV9, the J call TRBJ1-2, with 7 bases that match TRBD1. V dropped 3 bases and J dropped 8; count of bases not matched to a gene: 7. The length of the CDR3 is 13 residues. In germline, CDR1 is SGDLS, CDR2 YYNGEE. The CDR3 protein is CASSAPDRLGYTF. CDR3 nucleotides: TGTGCCAGCAGCGCCCCGGACAGGTTGGGCTACACCTTC. Looking up the rest from reference TRBV9 and TRBJ1-2 gives the full variable domain: DSGVTQTPKHLITATGQRVTLRCSPRSGDLSVYWYQQSLDQGLQFLIQYYNGEERAKGNILERFSAQQFPDLHSELNLSSLELGDSALYFCASSAPDRLGYTFGSGTRLTVV.

The chain carries TRBV7-8 and TRBJ2-3; possibly TRBD2 for D (6 bases). This CDR3 has 14 amino acids. V was trimmed by 4 bases and J by 8 bases, leaving 16 bases between them. The germline gives CDR1 SGHVS, CDR2 FQNEAQ. The CDR3 loop reads CASSSSSGFVTQYF. CDR3 bases: TGTGCCAGCAGCTCGTCCAGCGGGTTCGTTACGCAGTATTTT.

The chain employs TRBV20-1 and TRBJ1-2; 7 nucleotides line up with TRBD1. CDR1 and CDR2 (germline): DFQATT, SNEGSKA (reference sequence). The CDR3 length is 17 residues. V lost 0 bases to trimming and J lost 0 bases; unmatched junction nucleotides: 10. As DNA, the CDR3 is TGCAGTGCTAGAGATCGAGACAGGGCGAGACCTAACTATGGCTACACCTTC. Translated, it gives CSARDRDRARPNYGYTF.

This clonotype was detected a few times. The V and J genes are TRBV7-9 and TRBJ2-5; tentatively, D is TRBD2 (6 bases). From germline, CDR1 is SEHNR and CDR2 FQNEAQ (reference sequence). The CDR3 contains 14 residues. Trimming shortened V by 2 bases and J by 2 bases, and 9 bases separated the two germline ends. CDR3: CASSLSLAQETQYF. The CDR3 bases are TGTGCCAGCAGCTTATCACTAGCACAAGAGACCCAGTACTTC.

The J gene is TRBJ2-1, the V gene TRBV15, with D hard to call. With 0 bases removed from V and 9 bases from J, the gap between germline ends came to 9 bases. Germline-derived CDR1 and CDR2 are LNHNV and YYDKDF (reference sequence). This CDR3 has 13 amino acids. CDR3 in amino acids: CATSRELVGEQFF. CDR3 coding DNA: TGTGCCACCAGCAGAGAGCTAGTGGGTGAGCAGTTCTTC. The full variable domain, with the rest looked up from reference TRBV15 and TRBJ2-1, is DAMVIQNPRYQVTQFGKPVTLSCSQTLNHNVMYWYQQKSSQAPKLLFHYYDKDFNNEADTPDNFQSRRPNTSFCFLDIRSPGLGDTAMYLCATSRELVGEQFFGPGTRLTVL.

The V gene is TRBV10-3, the J gene TRBJ1-1; 7 nucleotides align to TRBD1. Germline V gene data show CDR1 as ENHRY and CDR2 as SYGVKD. This CDR3 contains 14 residues. J lost 0 bases, V lost 7 bases, and 5 bases had no gene match. The CDR3 coding sequence is TGTGCCATCAAAGGGACAGCTATGAACACTGAAGCTTTCTTT. Its translation: CAIKGTAMNTEAFF.